Sequencing of this T cell receptor (beta chain) was carried out in a study of siplizumab effects on memory and regulatory T cells. Study conclusions and caveats: Naive T cells appeared more varied than memory cells and looked like key alloresponse contributors. The mapping of alloreactive clones to unstimulated subsets covered only a minor fraction of them. Siplizumab, the agent tested, significantly reduced alloreactive sequences traceable to unstimulated CD4+ memory cells. Alloreactive CD4+ clones that could be mapped were on average around 70% Treg-derived with siplizumab, against more than 25% in controls.

Assay used: immunoSEQ multiplex PCR; TCRdb lists only in-frame clones, some missing. The sample holds 85,000 to 130,000 clones; 93% are singletons and the top ten take 0.6% to 0.7%. Worth noting for this clone: As yet, its antigen is unknown.

Per germline, CDR1 GTSNPN and CDR2 SVGIG (reference sequence). V shed 1 base and J shed 5 bases, with 11 bases lying between them. The CDR3 covers 13 residues. Sequencing was done on a sample of Tregs sorted from blood. This TCR derives from a human donor in good health. The chain is built from TRBV30 and TRBJ1-1; D call uncertain. CDR3 sequence (DNA): TGTGCCTGGAGTGACGAGTTTAAAACTGAAGCTTTCTTT. Translating it yields CAWSDEFKTEAFF.